The 27 T cell receptor beta chains below all came from one sample that was sequenced in a study of post-analysis software for immune sequencing data. Study observations and caveats: Elevated frequency relative to controls characterized roughly 5 TRBV segments in patients, TRBV5-6, TRBV5-1 and TRBV20-1 among them.

For these receptors, no antigen is known. Included in the TCR beta cDNA libraries were unique molecular identifiers. MiXCR, run by TCRdb on the PCR reads, gives a single entry per CDR3 protein. The profile shows about 540,000 distinct CDR3 sequences, around 31% of them singletons. Sequencing used blood. The receptors were sampled from a girl under 18 with multiple sclerosis.

This clonotype was detected a few times. The V gene is TRBV7-9, the J gene TRBJ1-2, with a weak D call TRBD1 (6 bases). Trimming cost V 4 bases and J 3 bases, with 18 bases left between them. There are 16 residues in the CDR3. The germline gives CDR1 SEHNR, CDR2 FQNEAQ (reference sequence). CDR3 sequence (DNA): TGTGCCAGCAGCTCAGTAGACAGGAGGCAATACTATGGCTACACCTTC. Amino acid sequence: CASSSVDRRQYYGYTF.

The CDR3 region is CASSLGRVGTDTQYF. The CDR3 bases are TGTGCCAGCAGTTTAGGCAGAGTAGGCACAGATACGCAGTATTTT. This chain connects TRBV12-3 or TRBV12-4 to TRBJ2-3; no clear D gene. V lost 1 base to trimming and J lost 1 base, with 9 bases between them. The CDR3 is 15 amino acids.

The chain is built from TRBV24-1 and TRBJ2-2; tentatively, D is TRBD1 or TRBD2 (5 bases each). Trimming took off 1 base at V and 0 bases at J, with 11 bases between the two ends. This CDR3 is 17 amino acids long. Germline CDR1 KGHDR, CDR2 SFDVKD. The CDR3 sequence is CATSDFRGAANTGELFF. Written as DNA, the CDR3 is TGTGCCACCAGTGATTTCCGAGGGGCGGCGAACACCGGGGAGCTGTTTTTT.

This clonotype has just a few counts. The V and J genes are TRBV5-6 and TRBJ1-1; maybe TRBD1 (5 bases). The CDR3 spans 17 residues. Germline V gene sequence: CDR1 SGHDT, CDR2 YYEEEE. Trimming took off 0 bases at V and 5 bases at J, with 20 bases between the two ends. The chain's CDR3 is CASSLAGQGLRRTEAFF. In nucleotides, the CDR3 is TGTGCCAGCAGCTTGGCCGGTCAGGGCCTGAGACGGACTGAAGCTTTCTTT.

The genes are TRBV5-5 and TRBJ2-1; 10 nucleotides align to TRBD1. The V and J ends lost 2 bases and 6 bases, in that order; junction bases with no gene match: 5. The CDR3 is made up of 15 amino acids. Looked up from germline, CDR1 is SGHKS and CDR2 is YYEKEE (reference sequence). CDR3 bases: TGTGCCAGCAGCTTCGCCGGGACAGGGGCCAATGAGCAGTTCTTC. Amino acids: CASSFAGTGANEQFF.

The rearrangement joins TRBV12-3 or TRBV12-4 to TRBJ2-3; 8 bases line up with TRBD1. The CDR3 length is 16 residues. V dropped 5 bases and J dropped 4; count of bases not matched to a gene: 11. CDR3: CASSPRGLWGADTQYF. The CDR3 DNA reads TGTGCCAGCAGTCCCAGGGGGCTGTGGGGAGCAGATACGCAGTATTTT.

J is TRBJ2-1 and V is TRBV12-3 or TRBV12-4; the D is unclear. The CDR3 is 13 amino acids. Trimming pared 3 bases from V and 13 bases from J, leaving 16 bases between. CDR3: CASSFPRTETQFF. CDR3 coding DNA: TGTGCCAGCAGTTTCCCTCGCACAGAGACCCAGTTCTTC.

The rearrangement links TRBV9 to TRBJ1-2; D might be TRBD1 (6 bases). V dropped 0 bases and J dropped 1 base, with 10 bases sitting between them. CDR3 length: 15 residues. Per germline, CDR1 SGDLS and CDR2 YYNGEE. Here the CDR3 reads CASSVGTVDNYGYTF. Here the CDR3 DNA reads TGTGCCAGCAGCGTAGGGACAGTCGATAACTATGGCTACACCTTC.

Notes on this clonotype: Possible read error: a much larger clone is one base away. This sequence joins TRBV7-2 and TRBJ2-7; 8 bases match TRBD2. The germline gives CDR1 SGHTA, CDR2 FQGNSA. CDR3 size: 14 residues. The CDR3 region has the DNA TGTGTCAGCGGCGGGGGGTTCTTCTCCTACGAGCAGTACTTC. This gives the protein CVSGGGFFSYEQYF.

The genes are TRBV4-1 and TRBJ2-5; maybe TRBD2 (5 bases). V dropped 1 base and J dropped 1 base, with 13 bases sitting between them. Germline CDR1 and CDR2: MGHRA and YSYEKL. CDR3 size: 16 residues. DNA for the CDR3: TGCGCCAGCAGCCAAGTAGGAGGCGGAGCCCAAGAGACCCAGTACTTC. Amino acids: CASSQVGGGAQETQYF.

The chain has TRBV7-2 and TRBJ2-3, with D tentatively TRBD2 (6 bases). Trimming removed 5 bases from V and 5 bases from J, with 20 bases in between. This CDR3 comprises 16 residues. Germline CDR1 and CDR2: SGHTA and FQGNSA. The CDR3 region is CASSRGSDSFGDTQYF. In DNA, the CDR3 is TGTGCCAGCAGCCGGGGGTCGGACTCCTTTGGAGATACGCAGTATTTT.

The rearrangement uses TRBV2 and TRBJ2-5; D call uncertain. The V and J ends lost 4 bases and 5 bases respectively, with 11 bases between them. Germline CDR1 is SNHLY and CDR2 is FYNNEI. There are 13 residues in the CDR3. The CDR3 loop is CASSGAQWETQYF. For the CDR3, the DNA is TGTGCCAGCAGTGGTGCCCAGTGGGAGACCCAGTACTTC.

The chain recombines TRBV14 with TRBJ2-1; unclear D gene. This CDR3 comprises 15 residues. V lost 3 bases to trimming and J lost 2 bases, with 11 bases between them. The V gene's germline CDR1 is SGHDN and CDR2 FVKESK. CDR3 sequence (DNA): TGTGCCAGCAGCCAGATCCTGGGCCCCTACAATGAGCAGTTCTTC. Translation gives CASSQILGPYNEQFF.

The table lists this clonotype with a few counts. The genes are TRBV5-1 and TRBJ2-1; 8 bases match TRBD1. This CDR3 comprises 15 residues. Trimming cost V 0 bases and J 5 bases; bases outside gene matches: 4. The germline V gene encodes CDR1 SGHRS and CDR2 YFSETQ. This CDR3 is CASSLAGGANNEQFF. The CDR3 DNA reads as TGCGCCAGCAGCTTGGCAGGGGGCGCGAACAATGAGCAGTTCTTC.

The table lists this clonotype with a few counts. The chain uses TRBV18 and TRBJ1-1; D is uncertain. The CDR3 has 14 amino acids. CDR1 and CDR2 from the germline V gene are KGHSH and LQKENI. V lost 2 bases, J lost 5 bases, and 12 bases lay in between. CDR3 in DNA: TGTGCCAGCTCACCAGGGTTAGGAAGAACTGAAGCTTTCTTT. Translation: CASSPGLGRTEAFF. Full variable domain (outside the CDR3, taken from reference TRBV18 and TRBJ1-1): NAGVMQNPRHLVRRRGQEARLRCSPMKGHSHVYWYRQLPEEGLKFMVYLQKENIIDESGMPKERFSAEFPKEGPSILRIQQVVRGDSAAYFCASSPGLGRTEAFFGQGTRLTVV.

This rearrangement joins TRBV20-1 to TRBJ2-5, with 11 nucleotides matching TRBD2. This CDR3 spans 16 amino acids. The germline gives CDR1 DFQATT, CDR2 SNEGSKA (reference sequence). The V and J ends lost 6 bases and 0 bases, in that order; junction bases with no gene match: 9. The CDR3 DNA is TGCAGTGCCCCGAGACTAGCGGGACAAAACCAAGAGACCCAGTACTTC. Protein sequence: CSAPRLAGQNQETQYF.

The chain uses TRBV7-2 and TRBJ2-3, with 13 bases lining up with TRBD2. The CDR3 is made up of 18 amino acids. CDR1 and CDR2 (germline): SGHTA, FQGNSA. Trimming at V came to 5 bases and at J to 0 bases, leaving 8 bases not matched to a gene. The CDR3 nucleotides read TGTGCCAGCAGCCGGGGGACTAGCGGGGCTAGAAGCACAGATACGCAGTATTTT. This sequence encodes CASSRGTSGARSTDTQYF.

This clonotype was seen more than once but under ten times. The chain employs TRBV28 and TRBJ2-1, with TRBD2 matching over 9 bases. The CDR3 has 16 amino acids. With V trimmed by 3 bases and J by 3 bases, 6 bases remained unmatched. CDR1 MDHEN and CDR2 SYDVKM come from the germline V gene. CDR3 amino acids: CASSLSSGGFYNEQFF. The CDR3 DNA is TGTGCCAGCAGTTTGTCCAGCGGGGGGTTCTACAATGAGCAGTTCTTC.

This clonotype was counted a single time. A much more abundant neighbour one base away suggests this may be a read error. This CDR3 is CASSLGLGIQYF. The CDR3 DNA sequence: TGTGCCAGCAGTCTGGGACTTGGCATTCAGTACTTC. The chain couples TRBV12-3 or TRBV12-4 to TRBJ2-4, with D possibly being TRBD2 (6 bases). The length of the CDR3 is 12 residues. V dropped 5 bases and J dropped 9 bases, with 11 bases sitting between them.

This clonotype was seen more than once but under ten times. This chain connects TRBV20-1 to TRBJ2-3, with 10 bases identical to TRBD2. The junction had 11 bases not matched to a gene; V was cut back by 6 bases and J by 2 bases. Germline CDR1 is DFQATT and CDR2 is SNEGSKA (reference sequence). The CDR3 is 16 amino acids. Written as DNA, the CDR3 is TGCAGTGCCCCTCGAGTTAGCGGGGGGCTCACAGATACGCAGTATTTT. Amino acids: CSAPRVSGGLTDTQYF.

Points on this clonotype: Sequence at one end of the junction differs from germline and may be a read error. The CDR3 region is CSVVPGTGGEKRFF. DNA of the CDR3: TGCAGCGTTGTCCCCGGGACCGGAGGAGAAAAACGGTTTTTT. The rearrangement uses TRBV29-1 and TRBJ1-4; perhaps TRBD1 as D (5 bases). Germline CDR1 and CDR2: SQVTM and ANQGSEA. The CDR3 sequence is 14 residues long.

This clonotype was picked up one time. V is TRBV3-1 and J is TRBJ2-7; D gene unclear. Gene TRBJ2-5 matches the end of the DNA better, so the J call may be wrong. Germline V gene sequence: CDR1 LGHDT, CDR2 YNNKEL (reference sequence). The CDR3 runs 14 residues. CDR3: CASSQPPGQETQYF. For the CDR3, the DNA is TGTGCCAGCAGCCAACCCCCGGGCCAAGAGACCCAGTACTTC.

The V and J genes are TRBV7-9 and TRBJ1-5; 7 bases agree with TRBD1. J gave up 2 bases and V 4 bases, and 8 bases lay outside the gene matches. The CDR3 totals 16 residues. Looked up from germline, CDR1 is SEHNR and CDR2 is FQNEAQ (reference sequence). DNA of the CDR3: TGTGCCAGCAGCTATATCATCGGGACAGGCAATCAGCCCCAGCATTTT. Translation: CASSYIIGTGNQPQHF.

This clonotype turned up a few times. The rearrangement joins TRBV28 to TRBJ2-1, with 7 bases identical to TRBD1. The CDR3 is 14 residues long. The trim removed 3 bases at V and 5 bases at J, leaving 4 bases unmatched. CDR1 is MDHEN and CDR2 is SYDVKM in the germline V gene. The CDR3 loop reads CASSLGTVNNEQFF. The DNA of the CDR3 is TGTGCCAGCAGTTTGGGGACAGTAAACAATGAGCAGTTCTTC.

CDR3 nucleotides: TGCAGCGTTGAGGGGCTGGGGGAGACCCAGTACTTC. It encodes CSVEGLGETQYF. The chain links TRBV29-1 to TRBJ2-5, with D possibly TRBD1 on 5 matching bases. Germline V gene data show CDR1 as SQVTM and CDR2 as ANQGSEA. This CDR3 comprises 12 residues. Trimming stripped 3 bases from V and 5 bases from J, with 10 bases between. Full variable domain (remainder filled in from reference TRBV29-1 and TRBJ2-5): SAVISQKPSRDICQRGTSLTIQCQVDSQVTMMFWYRQQPGQSLTLIATANQGSEATYESGFVIDKFPISRPNLTFSTLTVSNMSPEDSSIYLCSVEGLGETQYFGPGTRLLVL.

In this sample, this clonotype turned up a few times. This chain joins TRBV6-1 and TRBJ2-7; a possible D gene is TRBD1 (6 bases). The CDR3 is 16 residues long. Germline values: CDR1 MNHNS, CDR2 SASEGT. Deletions cut 3 bases from V and 7 bases from J, with 22 bases between. The CDR3 nucleotides are TGTGCCAGCAGTGAGTACAGGGTCAACGCCTACAATGAGCAGTACTTC. Its protein product is CASSEYRVNAYNEQYF.

This clonotype was recorded a few times. The V and J genes are TRBV20-1 and TRBJ2-3; possibly TRBD2 for D (7 bases). Trimming shortened V by 3 bases and J by 6 bases, and 22 bases separated the two germline ends. The CDR3 consists of 16 residues. Germline V CDR1 and CDR2: DFQATT, SNEGSKA (reference sequence). CDR3 DNA: TGCAGTGCTAGTGGAGCCCCACCGGGGGGCATGGATACGCAGTATTTT. Encoded protein: CSASGAPPGGMDTQYF.